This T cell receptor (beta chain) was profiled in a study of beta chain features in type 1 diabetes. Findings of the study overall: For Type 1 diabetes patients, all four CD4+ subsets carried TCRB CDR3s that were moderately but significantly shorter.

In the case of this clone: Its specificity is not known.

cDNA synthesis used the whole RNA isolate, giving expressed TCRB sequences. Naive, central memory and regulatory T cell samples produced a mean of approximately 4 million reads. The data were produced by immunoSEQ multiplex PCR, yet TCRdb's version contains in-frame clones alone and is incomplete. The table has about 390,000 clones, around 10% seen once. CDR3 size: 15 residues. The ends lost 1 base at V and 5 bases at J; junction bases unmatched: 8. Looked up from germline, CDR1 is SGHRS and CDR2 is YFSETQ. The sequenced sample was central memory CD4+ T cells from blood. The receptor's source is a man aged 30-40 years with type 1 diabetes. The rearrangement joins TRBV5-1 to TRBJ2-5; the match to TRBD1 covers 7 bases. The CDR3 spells CASSLLGTELETQYF. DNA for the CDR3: TGCGCCAGCAGCTTGCTTGGGACAGAGTTGGAGACCCAGTACTTC.